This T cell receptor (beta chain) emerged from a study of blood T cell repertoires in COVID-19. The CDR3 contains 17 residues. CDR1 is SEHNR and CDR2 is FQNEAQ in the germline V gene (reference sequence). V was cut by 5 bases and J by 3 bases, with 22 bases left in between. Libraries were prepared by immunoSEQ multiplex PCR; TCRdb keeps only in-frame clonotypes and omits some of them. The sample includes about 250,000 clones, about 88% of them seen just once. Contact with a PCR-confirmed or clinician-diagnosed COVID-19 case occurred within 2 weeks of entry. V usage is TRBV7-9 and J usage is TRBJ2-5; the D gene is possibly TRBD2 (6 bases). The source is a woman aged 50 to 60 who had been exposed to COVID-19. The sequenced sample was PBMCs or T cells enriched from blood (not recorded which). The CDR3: CASSPPPGTLVEETQYF. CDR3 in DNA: TGTGCCAGCAGCCCACCCCCCGGGACTCTAGTTGAAGAGACCCAGTACTTC.